This T cell receptor beta chain was documented in a study of siplizumab effects on memory and regulatory T cells. The study's findings and limits: Neither a naive nor a memory phenotype was assignable to roughly 80-95% of proliferating CD4+ or CD8+ clones. Siplizumab gave mappable alloreactive CD4+ clones an average Treg-derived fraction of over 65%, against roughly 30% in controls. Naive T cells were seemingly more diverse than memory cells, and major contributions to the alloresponse seemed to be made by them. It was never confirmed that proliferating Tregs from siplizumab cultures were suppressive.

In this sample, this clone turned up once. The target antigen is unknown. This table comes from immunoSEQ multiplex PCR, and its TCRdb copy is limited to in-frame clones, with some not included. The sample contains about 26,000 clones, 70% to 85% of which appear only once. CDR3 length: 10 amino acids. Germline loops: CDR1 GTSNPN, CDR2 SVGIG (reference sequence). V lost 2 bases to trimming and J lost 9 bases, with 5 bases between them. The chain recombines TRBV30 with TRBJ2-1, with unresolved D. Sequencing used memory CD4+ T cells sorted from blood. The TCR sequence derives from a human donor in good health. The DNA of the CDR3 is TGTGCCTGGAGTTACGGTGAGCAGTTCTTC. Protein: CAWSYGEQFF.